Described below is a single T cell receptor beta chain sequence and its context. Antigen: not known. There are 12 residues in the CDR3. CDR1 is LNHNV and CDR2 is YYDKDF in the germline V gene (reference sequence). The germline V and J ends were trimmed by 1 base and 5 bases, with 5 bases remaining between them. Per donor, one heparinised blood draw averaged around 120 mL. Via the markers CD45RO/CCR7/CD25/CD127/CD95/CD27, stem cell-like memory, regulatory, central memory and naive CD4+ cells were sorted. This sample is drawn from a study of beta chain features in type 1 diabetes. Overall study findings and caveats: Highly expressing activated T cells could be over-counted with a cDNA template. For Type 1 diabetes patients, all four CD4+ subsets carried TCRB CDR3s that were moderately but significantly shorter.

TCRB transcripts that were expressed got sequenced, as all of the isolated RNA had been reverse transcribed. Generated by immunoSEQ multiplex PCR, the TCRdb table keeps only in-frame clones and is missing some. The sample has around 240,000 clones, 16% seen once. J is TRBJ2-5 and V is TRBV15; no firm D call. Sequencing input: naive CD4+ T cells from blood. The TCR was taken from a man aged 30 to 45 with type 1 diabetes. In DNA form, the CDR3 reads TGTGCCACCAGCAGAGGAAAGGAGACCCAGTACTTC. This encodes CATSRGKETQYF.